This T cell receptor beta chain was identified during a study of blood T cell repertoires in COVID-19. Study-level background: Samples representing acute and convalescent COVID-19 were sourced from the United States, Italy and Spain.

Recruits, aged roughly 18 to 95 years, lived in roughly 22 US areas. Exposed volunteers were people who met a COVID-19 case within 2 weeks before study entry. In the study's own analysis: Reference gene primer amplification yielded estimated nucleated cell counts. Measured with immunoSEQ multiplex PCR; TCRdb has only the in-frame clones, and not every one. V and J calls and clone size are copied from that table; D and trimming were computed from the DNA. The table lists roughly 250,000 clones, approximately 88% of them singletons. CDR3 length equals 21 residues. The germline CDR1 and CDR2 sequences are LNHDA and SQIVND (reference sequence). V lost 1 base, J lost 4 bases, and 17 bases stayed unmatched.

This rearrangement joins TRBV19 to TRBJ1-3, with 12 nucleotides matching TRBD1. The receptor was derived from a woman between 40 and 55 years old who had been exposed to COVID-19. Source material: PBMCs or T cells enriched from blood (not recorded which). This chain's CDR3 is CASSIVRSIPGQGARGNTIYF. DNA for the CDR3: TGTGCCAGTAGTATAGTGAGATCAATTCCGGGACAGGGGGCGAGAGGAAACACCATATATTTT. Combining the CDR3 with reference TRBV19 and TRBJ1-3 gives the whole variable domain DGGITQSPKYLFRKEGQNVTLSCEQNLNHDAMYWYRQDPGQGLRLIYYSQIVNDFQKGDIAEGYSVSREKKESFPLTVTSAQKNPTAFYLCASSIVRSIPGQGARGNTIYFGEGSWLTVV.